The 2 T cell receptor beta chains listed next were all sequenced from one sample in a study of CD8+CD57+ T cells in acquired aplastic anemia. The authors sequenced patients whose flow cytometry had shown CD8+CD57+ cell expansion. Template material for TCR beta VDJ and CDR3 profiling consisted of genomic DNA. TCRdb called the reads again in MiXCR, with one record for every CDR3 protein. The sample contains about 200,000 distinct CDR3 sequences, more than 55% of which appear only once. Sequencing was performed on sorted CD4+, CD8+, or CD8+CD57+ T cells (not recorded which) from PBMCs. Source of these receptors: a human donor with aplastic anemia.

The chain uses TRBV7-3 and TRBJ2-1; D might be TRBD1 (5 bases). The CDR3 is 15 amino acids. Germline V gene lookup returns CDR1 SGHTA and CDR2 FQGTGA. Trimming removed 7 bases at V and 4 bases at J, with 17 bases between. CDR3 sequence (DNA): TGTGCCAGCAACCTCCCAGGGCGACTTTACAATGAGCAGTTCTTC. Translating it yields CASNLPGRLYNEQFF. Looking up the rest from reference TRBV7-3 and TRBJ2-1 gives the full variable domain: GAGVSQTPSNKVTEKGKYVELRCDPISGHTALYWYRQSLGQGPEFLIYFQGTGAADDSGLPNDRFFAVRPEGSVSTLKIQRTERGDSAVYLCASNLPGRLYNEQFFGPGTRLTVL.

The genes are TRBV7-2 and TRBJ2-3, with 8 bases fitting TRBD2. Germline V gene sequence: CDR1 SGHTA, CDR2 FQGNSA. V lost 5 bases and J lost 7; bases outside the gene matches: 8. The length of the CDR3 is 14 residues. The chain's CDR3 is CASSETGGPNTQYF. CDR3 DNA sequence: TGTGCCAGCAGCGAGACGGGGGGGCCCAATACGCAGTATTTT.